This TCR beta chain was recorded in a study of CXCR3-negative and CXCR3-positive naive CD8 T cells. Whole-study findings and limits: Within a donor, both naive subsets shared TRBV-TRBJ usage, unlike memory cells. TRB CDR3 properties indicated TCR strength, while surface CD5 was similar across naive subsets. Higher TRB CDR3 hydrophobicity marked CXCR3-positive naive cells relative to CXCR3-negative naive cells.

Concerning this clonotype: Its antigen is undetermined.

The CDR3 consists of 12 residues. CDR1 is DFQATT, CDR2 SNEGSKA, per germline (reference sequence). The TRB libraries of cDNA were built by UMI-labeled 5' RACE. TCRdb reprocessed the 5' RACE reads and stores each CDR3 protein as one record, lacking DNA. The listing contains under 150,000 distinct CDR3 sequences. Sorts performed in triplicate captured 250,000 to 350,000 cells each from every CD8+ T cell subset. The naive CD8+ gate required CD45RO-CCR7+CD27+CD95- phenotype. The rearrangement links TRBV20-1 to TRBJ2-3. The sequence was obtained from a human donor in good health. Some clones in this sample may be carry-over from other donors' samples. What was sequenced was naive CXCR3+ CD8+ T cells from blood. This sample's subset: CD45RO-CCR7+CD27+CD95- naive CD8+ T cells expressing CXCR3 (TNR3+). CDR3 sequence reads: CSARGSPDTQYF.